What follows is one T cell receptor beta chain and its context. The antigen is undetermined. The data originate from a study of cytomegalovirus exposure and HLA in healthy donors. Study-level points and caveats: Later analysis identified a missense DCLRE1C variant that was linked to TCR beta V- and J-gene trimming.

Both 60 Vbeta primers and 13 Jbeta primers went into the PCR. The repertoire was sequenced with immunoSEQ multiplex PCR; TCRdb's copy has only in-frame clones and lacks some. This table holds about 82,000 clones, about 80% found once. From germline, CDR1 is MDHEN and CDR2 SYDVKM. Trimming removed 9 bases from V and 3 bases from J; junction bases left unmatched: 7. The CDR3 length is 14 residues. The clonotype originates from a man aged 45 to 65 in good health and CMV-seronegative. Sequencing input: PBMCs. The V and J genes are TRBV28 and TRBJ2-1; 8 bases agree with TRBD2. The CDR3 here is CASRGGRLYNEQFF. The CDR3 nucleotides are TGTGCCAGTCGGGGGGGCCGCCTCTACAATGAGCAGTTCTTC.